These 15 T cell receptor beta chains share one sample of origin, sequenced in a study of OX40 agonist ivuxolimab in advanced cancers. Profiled with immunoSEQ multiplex PCR; TCRdb holds only in-frame clones, not every one. The sample lists about 81,000 clones; around 84% were seen once. This material consisted of CD4+ or CD8+ T cells sorted from blood, taken in a trial of the OX40 agonist ivuxolimab. The receptors stem from an adult with an advanced solid tumor such as melanoma, head and neck, liver or kidney cancer.

V gene TRBV7-2 combines with J gene TRBJ2-7; possible D gene TRBD2, 7 bases. V lost 7 bases, J lost 3 bases, and 16 bases lay in between. This CDR3 contains 14 residues. Germline-derived CDR1 and CDR2 are SGHTA and FQGNSA. The CDR3, as DNA: TGTGCCAGCAACCCATTGGGGGGGCGCTACGAGCAGTACTTC. Translation: CASNPLGGRYEQYF.

J is TRBJ2-5 and V is TRBV9; D may be TRBD1 (6 bases). V lost 3 bases to trimming and J lost 0 bases, with 12 bases between them. The CDR3 extends over 15 amino acids. The V gene's germline CDR1 is SGDLS and CDR2 YYNGEE. As DNA, the CDR3 is TGTGCCAGCAGCGCACCTACAGGGAACCAAGAGACCCAGTACTTC. It yields the protein CASSAPTGNQETQYF.

The V gene is TRBV7-2, the J gene TRBJ2-4; D gene ambiguous. The CDR3 loop spans 13 amino acids. The V gene lost 1 base and the J gene lost 5 bases, with 6 bases spanning the gap. CDR1 is SGHTA, CDR2 FQGNSA, per germline. CDR3 in amino acids: CASSLGWENIQYF. The CDR3 bases are TGTGCCAGCAGCTTAGGGTGGGAAAACATTCAGTACTTC.

This clone turned up a few times. This rearrangement joins TRBV19 to TRBJ1-5, with D hard to call. The V gene's germline CDR1 is LNHDA and CDR2 SQIVND (reference sequence). There are 15 residues in the CDR3. With 6 bases removed from V and 2 bases from J, the gap between germline ends came to 14 bases. DNA for the CDR3: TGTGCCAGTAGACTAGGGTGGGGTGGCAATCAGCCCCAGCATTTT. The encoded protein is CASRLGWGGNQPQHF.

The rearrangement links TRBV10-2 to TRBJ1-6; D gene uncertain. Germline assignment: CDR1 WSHSY and CDR2 SAAADI. CDR3 length: 14 residues. Between the trimmed V and J ends, which lost 2 bases and 7 bases, there was a span of 9 bases. CDR3 in amino acids: CASSESRSNSPLHF. The CDR3 region has the DNA TGCGCCAGCAGTGAGAGTAGGTCGAATTCACCCCTCCACTTT.

The chain employs TRBV5-1 and TRBJ2-3; perhaps TRBD2 as D (6 bases). V dropped 3 bases and J dropped 4 bases, with 15 bases sitting between them. Germline V lookup: CDR1 SGHRS, CDR2 YFSETQ. This CDR3 has 15 residues. CDR3 region: CASSSAWRGADTQYF. The CDR3 DNA follows: TGCGCCAGCAGCTCAGCGTGGAGGGGTGCAGATACGCAGTATTTT.

Only a few counts were recorded for this clone. The rearrangement links TRBV5-6 to TRBJ1-2; D not certain. Between the trimmed V and J ends, which lost 4 bases and 2 bases, there was a span of 15 bases. The germline V gene encodes CDR1 SGHDT and CDR2 YYEEEE. There are 15 residues in the CDR3. The CDR3 region has the DNA TGTGCCAGCAGCCCCAAGCAGATCCTCAACTATGGCTACACCTTC. Residues: CASSPKQILNYGYTF.

The V and J genes are TRBV7-9 and TRBJ1-5; D call uncertain. Germline V gene sequence: CDR1 SEHNR, CDR2 FQNEAQ (reference sequence). The CDR3 is made up of 12 amino acids. Trimming took off 5 bases at V and 4 bases at J, with 6 bases between the two ends. This chain's CDR3 is CASSKENQPQHF. As DNA, the CDR3 is TGTGCCAGCAGCAAGGAAAATCAGCCCCAGCATTTT.

In DNA form, the CDR3 reads TGTGCCAGCAGTGAAGGGGAGACCCAGTACTTC. Translated: CASSEGETQYF. V and J are TRBV6-1 and TRBJ2-5, with no clear D. In germline, CDR1 is MNHNS, CDR2 SASEGT. V lost 1 base and J 5 bases, leaving 2 bases between the germline ends. This CDR3 has 11 amino acids.

The chain joins TRBV11-2 to TRBJ2-7; D gene unclear. The CDR3 is 10 residues long. CDR1 is SGHAT, CDR2 FQNNGV, per germline. The germline V and J ends were trimmed by 7 bases and 3 bases, with 4 bases remaining between them. DNA of the CDR3: TGTGCCAGCAACCACTACGAGCAGTACTTC. This sequence encodes CASNHYEQYF.

This chain connects TRBV5-1 to TRBJ1-4, with D possibly being TRBD1 (6 bases). The CDR3 runs to 16 residues. Germline assignment: CDR1 SGHRS and CDR2 YFSETQ. V dropped 3 bases and J dropped 0 bases, with 12 bases sitting between them. The CDR3 DNA reads as TGCGCCAGCAGCTCACTACAGGGTACAACTAATGAAAAACTGTTTTTT. It yields the protein CASSSLQGTTNEKLFF.

The CDR3 is CASSLEGARSYEQYF. DNA for the CDR3: TGTGCCAGCAGCTTGGAGGGGGCGAGGTCCTACGAGCAGTACTTC. V usage is TRBV5-6 and J usage is TRBJ2-7, with TRBD1 matching 7 bases. Germline CDR1 reads SGHDT; CDR2 reads YYEEEE. The CDR3 runs to 15 residues. V lost 0 bases and J lost 1; bases outside the gene matches: 4.

The chain's CDR3 is CAWSKREKETQYF. The DNA for the CDR3 is TGTGCCTGGAGTAAACGGGAGAAAGAGACCCAGTACTTC. This chain links TRBV30 with TRBJ2-5, with TRBD2 as a possible D gene (6 bases). The CDR3 is 13 amino acids. The V end lost 2 bases, the J end lost 3 bases, and 10 bases lay between the germline ends. Germline V gives CDR1 GTSNPN, CDR2 SVGIG (reference sequence).

The chain employs TRBV5-1 and TRBJ1-6, with D maybe TRBD1 (5 bases). Looked up from germline, CDR1 is SGHRS and CDR2 is YFSETQ. Between the trimmed V and J ends, which lost 4 bases and 8 bases, there was a span of 13 bases. CDR3 size: 14 residues. CDR3 coding DNA: TGCGCCAGCAGCACCGGGACGGAGGATTCACCCCTCCACTTT. Translation gives CASSTGTEDSPLHF.

This chain connects TRBV4-3 to TRBJ1-6; tentative D call: TRBD1 (5 bases). The CDR3 has 16 residues. V was pared by 0 bases and J by 10 bases, with 16 bases between. The germline V gene has CDR1 LGHNA and CDR2 YSLEER. The CDR3 here is CASSQDAGHSFSPLHF. The CDR3 DNA reads as TGCGCCAGCAGCCAAGACGCAGGACACAGTTTCTCACCCCTCCACTTT.